This TCR beta chain was sequenced in a study of response to subunit inactivated influenza vaccine (dated by TCRdb to about 2018). Background on the whole study: Deep quantitative T cell receptor repertoire profiling was used in the study to track responses to a trivalent subunit inactivated influenza vaccine. On the study overall, not on this receptor specifically: According to the authors, only a limited number of new T cells may be recruited by each seasonal influenza vaccination.

This clonotype was seen a few times. It has no known antigen specificity. No base quality information exists; no much larger clone differs at one position. Reading from cysteine to phenylalanine, the CDR3 counts 14 amino acids. Of the read, only the CDR3 DNA is kept; its 42 bases are in frame from base 1. Unmatched junction bases come to 4, with V trimmed by 2 bases and J by 5 bases. Based on the germline V gene, the CDR1 and CDR2 sequences are SGDLS and YYNGEE. Library generation was performed with RT-PCR. Instrument used: Illumina HiSeq 2500. TCRdb applied fastp at Q25 and MiXCR to the public reads, then kept only in-frame beta chains. Each CDR3 protein appears once, grouped with its most common genes and DNA. For this sample there are around 520,000 distinct CDR3 sequences; roughly 27% appear just once. Together, the top ten hold 1.5% to 2% of the sample.

This clonotype was sampled from a man in his fifties who received an inactivated influenza vaccine. Donor details come from another sample of the same person, matched by shared clones. Recombination connected TRBV9 to TRBJ2-5; a stretch of 9 junction bases matches TRBD2. This sample comprised CD4+ T cells sorted from PBMCs, obtained less than 6 days after vaccination. The CDR3 loop reads CASSVGLAGETQYF. DNA sequence: TGTGCCAGCAGCGTTGGGCTAGCGGGGGAGACCCAGTACTTC.